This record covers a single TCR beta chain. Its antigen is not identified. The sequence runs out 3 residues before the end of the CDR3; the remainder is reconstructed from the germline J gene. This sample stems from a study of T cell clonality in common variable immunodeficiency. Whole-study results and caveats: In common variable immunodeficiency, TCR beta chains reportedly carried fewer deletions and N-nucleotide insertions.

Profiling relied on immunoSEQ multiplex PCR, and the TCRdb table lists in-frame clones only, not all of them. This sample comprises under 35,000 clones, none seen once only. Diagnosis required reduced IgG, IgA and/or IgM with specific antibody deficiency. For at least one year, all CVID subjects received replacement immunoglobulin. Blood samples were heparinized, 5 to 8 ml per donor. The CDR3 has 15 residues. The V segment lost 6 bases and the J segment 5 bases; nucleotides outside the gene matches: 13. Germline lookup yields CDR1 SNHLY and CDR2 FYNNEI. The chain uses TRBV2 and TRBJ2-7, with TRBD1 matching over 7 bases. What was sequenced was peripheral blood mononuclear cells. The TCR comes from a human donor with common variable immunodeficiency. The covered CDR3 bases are TGTGCCAGCAGGGCAAGACAGGGCGTGGGCCACGAG. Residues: CASRARQGVGHE. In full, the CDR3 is CASRARQGVGHEQYF.